Below, one TCR beta chain is given with its context. Its antigen is undetermined. The source of the sample is a study of PD-L1 blockade in urothelial cancer. Study details: Patients previously received 0 to 3 chemotherapy regimens. A median of approximately 150,000 T cells was found in the blood samples.

Study-wide results and limits: Blood clones associated with the tumor expanded more at 3 weeks in durable-benefit patients.

Time point reported: peripheral blood 6 weeks after treatment start. Each patient gave between 1 and 8 samples of peripheral blood mononuclear cells, which were collected pretreatment and during treatment. Sequencing used immunoSEQ multiplex PCR; TCRdb keeps in-frame clones, though not all of them. The data contain about 50,000 clones, approximately 85% of them singletons. With 3 bases clipped from V and 9 bases from J, the junction kept 11 bases outside the gene matches. Germline lookup yields CDR1 SNHLY and CDR2 FYNNEI. The CDR3 loop spans 15 amino acids. The sample consisted of PBMCs, taken around atezolizumab (anti-PD-L1) treatment. The V gene is TRBV2, the J gene TRBJ2-1; TRBD2 matches at 7 bases. This clonotype originated in a man in his fifties or sixties with urothelial cancer. The chain's CDR3 is CASSEWGRAHIEQFF. For the CDR3, the DNA is TGTGCCAGCAGTGAGTGGGGGAGGGCCCATATTGAGCAGTTCTTC.